The 10 T cell receptor beta chains below all came from one sample that was sequenced in a study of T cell responses to AZD1222 COVID-19 vaccine. Sequencing was performed with immunoSEQ multiplex PCR; in TCRdb, only in-frame clones are kept and a portion is missing. Seen here are about 200,000 clones, around 92% observed once, and the top ten hold roughly 1.3%. Sequencing was performed on peripheral blood, taken on day 0 of AZD1222 vaccination. Receptors originate from an adult in good health.

In this sample, this clone turned up once. The rearrangement uses TRBV7-9 and TRBJ1-1; D is unresolved. The germline V gene encodes CDR1 SEHNR and CDR2 FQNEAQ (reference sequence). The CDR3 is 13 amino acids. Trimming took 4 bases from V and 7 from J, leaving 13 bases between them. Here the CDR3 reads CASSSPSRYEAFF. CDR3 sequence (DNA): TGTGCCAGCAGCTCTCCCAGCAGGTATGAAGCTTTCTTT.

This clone was seen only a few times. The chain links TRBV14 to TRBJ1-3; 7 bases match TRBD1. The CDR3 totals 14 residues. The V gene's germline CDR1 is SGHDN and CDR2 FVKESK. V lost 4 bases, J lost 0 bases, and 0 bases stayed unmatched. The chain's CDR3 is CASSRDSSGNTIYF. The CDR3, as DNA: TGTGCCAGCAGCCGGGACAGCTCTGGAAACACCATATATTTT.

As DNA, the CDR3 is TGTGCCAGCAGCCAGGGAACCTCCCTAGGAGGCTACACCTTC. Translated: CASSQGTSLGGYTF. V is TRBV6-2 or TRBV6-3 and J is TRBJ1-2; D is possibly TRBD1 (5 bases). V was clipped by 6 bases and J by 8 bases, with 19 bases between them. CDR3 length: 14 amino acids. Germline loops: CDR1 MNHEY, CDR2 SVGEGT.

The chain uses TRBV7-8 and TRBJ1-5; 7 nucleotides match TRBD1. Per germline, CDR1 SGHVS and CDR2 FQNEAQ. J lost 1 base, V lost 5 bases, and 5 bases had no gene match. This CDR3 is 15 amino acids long. In DNA, the CDR3 is TGTGCCAGCAGCGAGGGGGCTAGGAGCAATCAGCCCCAGCATTTT. This sequence encodes CASSEGARSNQPQHF.

The chain combines TRBV12-3 or TRBV12-4 with TRBJ1-4, with D possibly TRBD1 on 5 matching bases. V was shortened by 3 bases and J by 8 bases, with 10 bases between the two germline ends. This CDR3 region has 13 residues. Here the CDR3 reads CASSFSGEEKLFF. CDR3 in DNA: TGTGCCAGCAGTTTCTCGGGGGAGGAAAAACTGTTTTTT.

This chain joins TRBV5-6 and TRBJ1-1; 12 bases match TRBD1. The germline V gene encodes CDR1 SGHDT and CDR2 YYEEEE. The trim removed 5 bases at V and 11 bases at J, leaving 7 bases unmatched. The CDR3 consists of 13 residues. The CDR3 loop is CASSSGTGGAAFF. The CDR3 DNA follows: TGTGCCAGCAGTTCCGGGACAGGGGGCGCGGCTTTCTTT.

This clone is a singleton in its sample. Here the CDR3 reads CASSLAAPGQQVANYGYTF. CDR3 DNA sequence: TGCGCCAGCAGCTTGGCCGCGCCGGGACAGCAAGTAGCTAACTATGGCTACACCTTC. The rearrangement uses TRBV5-1 and TRBJ1-2; 7 bases match TRBD1. Germline values: CDR1 SGHRS, CDR2 YFSETQ. Trimming removed 0 bases from V and 0 bases from J; junction bases left unmatched: 14. This CDR3 spans 19 amino acids.

This clone was detected only once. The chain employs TRBV5-1 and TRBJ1-3; TRBD1 matches at 8 bases. Germline loops: CDR1 SGHRS, CDR2 YFSETQ. The CDR3 sequence is 14 residues long. Trimming cost V 4 bases and J 4 bases; bases outside gene matches: 4. CDR3 in amino acids: CASSAGGAGNTIYF. CDR3 nucleotide sequence: TGCGCCAGCAGCGCAGGGGGCGCGGGAAACACCATATATTTT.

The chain combines TRBV29-1 with TRBJ1-1; D ambiguous. Germline-derived CDR1 and CDR2 are SQVTM and ANQGSEA. The CDR3 spans 11 residues. The germline V and J ends were trimmed by 4 bases and 7 bases, with 10 bases remaining between them. This CDR3 reads CSVVRLFEAFF. The DNA of the CDR3 is TGCAGCGTTGTTAGGCTCTTTGAAGCTTTCTTT.

V is TRBV2 and J is TRBJ1-2; D unresolved. The CDR3 is 14 amino acids. V shed 8 bases and J shed 0 bases, with 13 bases lying between them. Germline values: CDR1 SNHLY, CDR2 FYNNEI. The CDR3 loop reads CASDRARTNYGYTF. The CDR3 DNA reads TGTGCCAGCGACCGGGCCCGGACTAACTATGGCTACACCTTC. Using reference TRBV2 and TRBJ1-2 for the parts outside the CDR3, the full variable domain is EPEVTQTPSHQVTQMGQEVILRCVPISNHLYFYWYRQILGQKVEFLVSFYNNEISEKSEIFDDQFSVERPDGSNFTLKIRSTKLEDSAMYFCASDRARTNYGYTFGSGTRLTVV.